Following are 13 T cell receptor beta chains from one sample sequenced in a study of cytomegalovirus exposure and HLA in healthy donors (dated 2017 in TCRdb). Preparation of the library involved the immunoSEQ multiplex PCR assay. A mixture of 60 forward primers for TCR Vbeta segments and 13 reverse primers for TCR Jbeta segments was used in the multiplex PCR. TCRdb mirrors the immuneACCESS table, restricted to in-frame sequences. Some clones are absent from its copies; in checked studies, under half trace to an unresolved V gene, and the reason for the others is unknown. The sample table shows under 95,000 clones, and approximately 80% are seen once. Roughly 4.8% of the sample comes from the top ten. Material: PBMCs. Receptors were obtained from a man between 25 and 39 years old in good health and CMV-seropositive.

The sample holds a few counts of this clone. The chain employs TRBV9 and TRBJ1-2, with D tentatively TRBD1 (6 bases). V was cut by 2 bases and J by 7 bases, with 18 bases left in between. The CDR3 is 15 amino acids. Germline assignment: CDR1 SGDLS and CDR2 YYNGEE. The CDR3 loop reads CASSVFSGEGSGYTF. For the CDR3, the DNA is TGTGCCAGCAGCGTGTTTTCAGGGGAGGGCTCTGGCTACACCTTC. Full variable domain (outside the CDR3, taken from reference TRBV9 and TRBJ1-2): DSGVTQTPKHLITATGQRVTLRCSPRSGDLSVYWYQQSLDQGLQFLIQYYNGEERAKGNILERFSAQQFPDLHSELNLSSLELGDSALYFCASSVFSGEGSGYTFGSGTRLTVV.

The J gene is TRBJ2-3, the V gene TRBV28, with 12 nucleotides matching TRBD2. The trim removed 8 bases at V and 0 bases at J, leaving 3 bases unmatched. This CDR3 is 15 amino acids long. From germline, CDR1 is MDHEN and CDR2 SYDVKM. The CDR3 sequence: CASGLAGFSTDTQYF. CDR3 nucleotide sequence: TGTGCCAGCGGACTAGCGGGGTTTAGCACAGATACGCAGTATTTT.

This clone was detected only a few times. The chain combines TRBV9 with TRBJ1-2; D gene ambiguous. CDR3 size: 12 residues. CDR1 and CDR2 (germline): SGDLS, YYNGEE. Trimming pared 6 bases from V and 3 bases from J, leaving 9 bases between. The CDR3 reads CASTNTDYGYTF. DNA for the CDR3: TGTGCCAGCACCAATACAGACTATGGCTACACCTTC.

V is TRBV7-9 and J is TRBJ1-2; TRBD1 is a possible D gene (6 bases). CDR3 length: 11 amino acids. Germline V gene lookup returns CDR1 SEHNR and CDR2 FQNEAQ (reference sequence). Deletions cut 11 bases from V and 4 bases from J, with 11 bases between. The CDR3 is CAAGQLYGYTF. For the CDR3, the DNA is TGTGCCGCAGGACAGCTCTATGGCTACACCTTC.

This clone showed up just a few times. The chain has TRBV5-1 and TRBJ2-4; weak D call: TRBD1 (5 bases). The CDR3 covers 14 residues. Trimming removed 4 bases at V and 6 bases at J, with 14 bases between. The germline V gene has CDR1 SGHRS and CDR2 YFSETQ. The CDR3, as DNA: TGCGCCAGCAGCGTGGGTCAAGGGGCAAACATTCAGTACTTC. It codes for CASSVGQGANIQYF.

This clone was counted once. The rearrangement links TRBV5-1 to TRBJ2-7; the match to TRBD1 covers 9 bases. The CDR3 runs to 15 residues. V lost 0 bases to trimming and J lost 2 bases; unmatched junction nucleotides: 3. The germline V gene encodes CDR1 SGHRS and CDR2 YFSETQ. The CDR3 region is CASSLDGQGPYEQYF. Written as DNA, the CDR3 is TGCGCCAGCAGCTTGGATGGACAGGGGCCCTACGAGCAGTACTTC.

V and J are TRBV10-3 and TRBJ1-4, with D unresolved. V was clipped by 2 bases and J by 5 bases, with 6 bases between them. Germline V lookup: CDR1 ENHRY, CDR2 SYGVKD. The CDR3 length is 13 residues. The CDR3 DNA reads TGTGCCATCAGTGAGGGGGAGAATGAAAAACTGTTTTTT. Residues: CAISEGENEKLFF.

The genes are TRBV7-8 and TRBJ1-5, with 8 bases matching TRBD1. The germline CDR1 and CDR2 sequences are SGHVS and FQNEAQ. V shed 4 bases and J 7 bases; nucleotides not matched to a gene: 6. The CDR3 spans 14 residues. Written as DNA, the CDR3 is TGTGCCAGCAGCTCAGGGGGCGTTGGGCAGCCCCAGCATTTT. Translated, it gives CASSSGGVGQPQHF.

This sequence joins TRBV19 and TRBJ2-7; 9 bases fit TRBD2. In germline, CDR1 is LNHDA, CDR2 SQIVND (reference sequence). V was pared by 0 bases and J by 2 bases, with 2 bases of the junction left unmatched. The CDR3 runs 15 residues. CDR3 sequence reads: CASSIDPSGTYEQYF. In DNA form, the CDR3 reads TGTGCCAGTAGTATAGACCCTAGCGGGACCTACGAGCAGTACTTC.

The chain recombines TRBV4-1 with TRBJ2-5; D not certain. V lost 4 bases, J lost 4 bases, and 13 bases lay in between. CDR1 MGHRA and CDR2 YSYEKL come from the germline V gene. This CDR3 contains 14 residues. The DNA for the CDR3 is TGCGCCAGCAGCCCAGTCGAGGAGTTAGAGACCCAGTACTTC. It codes for CASSPVEELETQYF.

As regards this clone: Germline and junction disagree at one end, which may indicate a read error. This chain uses TRBV7-9 with TRBJ1-4, with a weak D call TRBD1 (5 bases). The CDR3 runs to 11 residues. Germline V gene sequence: CDR1 SEHNR, CDR2 FQNEAQ (reference sequence). CDR3 protein: CSSQGTEKLFF. The DNA for the CDR3 is TGTTCCAGCCAGGGAACGGAAAAACTGTTTTTT.

In its sample, this clone was seen a few times. The gene calls are TRBV7-2 and TRBJ2-7; 7 nucleotides align to TRBD1. With V trimmed by 5 bases and J by 2 bases, 3 bases remained unmatched. Per the germline V gene, CDR1 is SGHTA and CDR2 is FQGNSA. The CDR3 sequence is 13 residues long. The CDR3 DNA follows: TGTGCCAGCAGCAAGCAGGGGGCCTACGAGCAGTACTTC. It codes for CASSKQGAYEQYF.

This clone was observed once. The rearrangement uses TRBV5-6 and TRBJ2-7; 12 bases are a match to TRBD2. The V gene's germline CDR1 is SGHDT and CDR2 YYEEEE. V was pared by 3 bases and J by 3 bases, with 7 bases of the junction left unmatched. CDR3 size: 16 residues. The CDR3 DNA reads as TGTGCCAGCAGCTCCCTAGCGGGAGGGGTAAGCTACGAGCAGTACTTC. Translated, it gives CASSSLAGGVSYEQYF.